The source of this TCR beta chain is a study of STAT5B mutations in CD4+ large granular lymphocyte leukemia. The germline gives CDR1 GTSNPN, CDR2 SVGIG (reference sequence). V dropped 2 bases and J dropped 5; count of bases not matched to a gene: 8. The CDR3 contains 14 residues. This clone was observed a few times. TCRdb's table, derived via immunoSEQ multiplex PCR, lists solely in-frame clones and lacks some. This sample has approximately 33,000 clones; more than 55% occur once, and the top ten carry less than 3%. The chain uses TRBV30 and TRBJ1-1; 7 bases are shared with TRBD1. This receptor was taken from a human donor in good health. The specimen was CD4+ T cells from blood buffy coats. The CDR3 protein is CAWSRPTTGTEAFF. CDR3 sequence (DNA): TGTGCCTGGAGTCGACCGACGACAGGGACTGAAGCTTTCTTT.